This is a list of T cell receptor beta chains from one sample in a study of blood T cell repertoires in COVID-19. Generated by immunoSEQ multiplex PCR, the TCRdb table keeps only in-frame clones and is missing some. The sample records some 74,000 clones, 80% to 90% being singletons. The sequenced material came from peripheral blood. The receptors come from a man in his fifties with active COVID-19. CDR3s include the opening cysteine and the closing phenylalanine or tryptophan. D genes are given only for firm matches. Rows may omit the clone size; those that give it use once, few, many or a size class.

J: TRBJ2-3; size: -; D: TRBD2; V: TRBV4-2; DNA: TGTGCCAGCAGCCAACCCGGGACTAGCGGGCTGGGTGCAGATACGCAGTATTTT; CDR3: CASSQPGTSGLGADTQYF
J: TRBJ2-1; size: once; D: TRBD2; V: TRBV5-1; DNA: TGCGCCAGCAGCGTATATTTAGCGGGCGACAATGAGCAGTTCTTC; CDR3: CASSVYLAGDNEQFF
J: TRBJ2-7; size: -; D: -; V: TRBV5-5; DNA: TGTGCCAGCAGCTTGGCAGATTACGAGCAGTACTTC; CDR3: CASSLADYEQYF
J: TRBJ1-5; size: -; D: -; V: TRBV5-1; DNA: TGCGCCAGCAGCTTCGGGGTAGATCAGCCCCAGCATTTT; CDR3: CASSFGVDQPQHF
J: TRBJ2-2; size: -; D: -; V: TRBV4-3; DNA: TGCGCCAGCAGCCAAGAGCAGAACAGAAAAATTAACACCGGGGAGCTGTTTTTT; CDR3: CASSQEQNRKINTGELFF
J: TRBJ2-7; size: -; D: TRBD1; V: TRBV28; DNA: TGTGCCAGCAGTCGACAGGGCGCCTACGAGCAGTACTTC; CDR3: CASSRQGAYEQYF
J: TRBJ2-7; size: -; D: TRBD1; V: TRBV2; DNA: TGTGCCAGCAGTGAAGCGACAGGGGGCTACGAGCAGTACTTC; CDR3: CASSEATGGYEQYF
J: TRBJ1-1; size: -; D: -; V: TRBV19; DNA: TGTGCCAGTAGTATGGGCAGGGAAGGCGCTGAAGCTTTCTTT; CDR3: CASSMGREGAEAFF
J: TRBJ2-2; size: -; D: -; V: TRBV10-2; DNA: TGCGCCAGCAGTCATCACGGACCCAGGGCCGTCGCCGGGGAGCTGTTTTTT; CDR3: CASSHHGPRAVAGELFF
J: TRBJ1-1; size: -; D: TRBD1; V: TRBV5-4; DNA: TGTGCCAGCAGCCCTAGACAGGGTGAGAGCACTGAAGCTTTCTTT; CDR3: CASSPRQGESTEAFF
J: TRBJ2-7; size: -; D: TRBD2; V: TRBV9; DNA: TGTGCCAGCAGCGTAGAGGGTAGCGGGAGGAACGAGCAGTACTTC; CDR3: CASSVEGSGRNEQYF
J: TRBJ1-5; size: -; D: -; V: TRBV2; DNA: TGTGCCGGAAGAGAGGGACTTGGGCAGCCCCAGCATTTT; CDR3: CAGREGLGQPQHF
J: TRBJ2-6; size: -; D: -; V: TRBV5-1; DNA: TGCGCCAGCAGCCATGACGGGTGGGTGTCAGGGGCCAACGTCCTGACTTTC; CDR3: CASSHDGWVSGANVLTF
J: TRBJ2-1; size: -; D: -; V: TRBV30; DNA: TGTGCCAGCGCAGTGGGCTCCTACAATGAGCAGTTCTTC; CDR3: CASAVGSYNEQFF
J: TRBJ1-5; size: -; D: -; V: TRBV10-3; DNA: TGTGCCATCAGTGCCCATGGGCAGGAACGGGGGCAGCCCCAGCATTTT; CDR3: CAISAHGQERGQPQHF
J: TRBJ2-7; size: -; D: -; V: TRBV6-1; DNA: TGTGCCAGCAGTGAAGGCGGCACTTACTACGAGCAGTACTTC; CDR3: CASSEGGTYYEQYF
J: TRBJ2-1; size: -; D: TRBD2; V: TRBV3-1/TRBV3-2; DNA: TGTGCCAGCAGCTTTACTAGCGGGGGGGCCAATGAGCAGTTCTTC; CDR3: CASSFTSGGANEQFF
J: TRBJ1-5; size: -; D: -; V: TRBV6-5; DNA: TGTGCCAGCAGTCGGGTCGGGGATCAGCCCCAGCATTTT; CDR3: CASSRVGDQPQHF
J: TRBJ1-2; size: -; D: -; V: TRBV28; DNA: TGTGCCAGCAGAATAGACAGTTTCTATGGCTACACCTTC; CDR3: CASRIDSFYGYTF
J: TRBJ2-7; size: -; D: TRBD2; V: TRBV27; DNA: TGTGCCAGCAGTTTTCGCGGGAGGGCCTACGAGCAGTACTTC; CDR3: CASSFRGRAYEQYF
J: TRBJ2-1; size: -; D: TRBD2; V: TRBV18; DNA: TGTGCCAGCTCGTCGGGACTAGCGGGAGGATGGGAGCAGTTCTTC; CDR3: CASSSGLAGGWEQFF
J: TRBJ2-7; size: -; D: -; V: TRBV25-1; DNA: TGTGCCAGCAGTCCCGCCCCCAGACTGAAGCAGTACTTC; CDR3: CASSPAPRLKQYF
J: TRBJ1-5; size: -; D: TRBD1; V: TRBV18; DNA: TGTGCCAGCTCGCCGACAGGGGACCAGCCCCAGCATTTT; CDR3: CASSPTGDQPQHF
J: TRBJ2-1; size: -; D: -; V: TRBV11-3; DNA: TGTGCCAGCAGCTTTGGCCCGAACAATGAGCAGTTCTTC; CDR3: CASSFGPNNEQFF
J: TRBJ1-2; size: -; D: -; V: TRBV6-2/TRBV6-3; DNA: TGTGCCAGCAGCTCAAGCAACAGGCCCTATGGCTACACCTTC; CDR3: CASSSSNRPYGYTF
J: TRBJ2-7; size: -; D: -; V: TRBV7-2; DNA: TGTGCCAGCAGCCCCCGAATCAGGGTCGCATCCTACGAGCAGTACTTC; CDR3: CASSPRIRVASYEQYF
J: TRBJ2-4; size: -; D: TRBD1; V: TRBV30; DNA: TGTGCCTGGGGGGACAGGGGCATTCAGTACTTC; CDR3: CAWGDRGIQYF
J: TRBJ1-6; size: -; D: TRBD1; V: TRBV7-9; DNA: TGTGCCAGCAGCTCCATACAAGGACAGGGCCTCCACTTT; CDR3: CASSSIQGQGLHF
J: TRBJ2-7; size: -; D: -; V: TRBV9; DNA: TGTGCCAGCAGCGTAGAGGACGGGAGCACCTACGAGCAGTACTTC; CDR3: CASSVEDGSTYEQYF
J: TRBJ2-3; size: -; D: -; V: TRBV28; DNA: TGTGCCAGCAGTTTTGCCCTCGGAGGCCCGCAGGGGCCGCAGGATACGCAGTATTTT; CDR3: CASSFALGGPQGPQDTQYF
J: TRBJ2-2; size: -; D: TRBD2; V: TRBV30; DNA: TGTGCCTGGAGAGCTAGCGGGAGGTTGAACACCGGGGAGCTGTTTTTT; CDR3: CAWRASGRLNTGELFF
J: TRBJ1-1; size: -; D: TRBD1; V: TRBV15; DNA: TGTGCCACCAGCGTCCGGGACAGGGGAAACACTGAAGCTTTCTTT; CDR3: CATSVRDRGNTEAFF
J: TRBJ1-2; size: -; D: TRBD1; V: TRBV7-8; DNA: TGTGCCAGCAGCCCCGGGACAGGGACAGGCTACACCTTC; CDR3: CASSPGTGTGYTF
J: TRBJ1-1; size: -; D: -; V: TRBV10-3; DNA: TGTGCCATCAGTGAGGTAACAGGGATAGGGAACACTGAAGCTTTCTTT; CDR3: CAISEVTGIGNTEAFF